This entry describes one T cell receptor beta chain. V lost 7 bases, J lost 6 bases, and 15 bases stayed unmatched. CDR1 LNHDA and CDR2 SQIVND come from the germline V gene (reference sequence). The CDR3 loop spans 16 amino acids. This specimen comes from a study of blood T cell repertoires in COVID-19. Profiled with immunoSEQ multiplex PCR; TCRdb holds only in-frame clones, not every one. The sample has approximately 68,000 clones, about 81% seen once. The rearrangement links TRBV19 to TRBJ1-5; 7 bases line up with TRBD1. The sample comprised peripheral blood. The TCR originated in a human donor in a cohort sampled during active COVID-19. CDR3 sequence: CASKEGGGGPLQPQHF. In DNA form, the CDR3 reads TGTGCCAGTAAGGAAGGAGGGGGCGGCCCACTTCAGCCCCAGCATTTT. The whole variable domain, remainder taken from reference TRBV19 and TRBJ1-5, is DGGITQSPKYLFRKEGQNVTLSCEQNLNHDAMYWYRQDPGQGLRLIYYSQIVNDFQKGDIAEGYSVSREKKESFPLTVTSAQKNPTAFYLCASKEGGGGPLQPQHFGDGTRLSIL.